This T cell receptor beta chain was observed in a study of blood T cells in healthy people across ages. General study points: Because sorting was not performed, PBMCs prevented conclusive naive versus antigen-experienced comparison.

Germline loops: CDR1 MDHEN, CDR2 SYDVKM. The length of the CDR3 is 13 residues. Points on this clonotype: Its antigen is still unknown.

The authors ran a second PCR of 7 to 11 cycles using a sample-barcoded 5' primer and a J-beta primer mix. Via MiXCR, TCRdb re-called the 5' RACE reads, giving one row per CDR3 protein. This table holds roughly 1,800,000 distinct CDR3 sequences, about 50% found once. The sample comprised blood. The V call is TRBV28, the J call TRBJ2-1; 10 bases map to TRBD2. The sequence was obtained from a woman in her forties in good health. The CDR3 is CGSGGGSYNEQFF. CDR3 DNA: TGTGGGAGCGGGGGGGGATCCTACAATGAGCAGTTCTTC.